This record covers a single T cell receptor beta chain. Antigen unknown. Documented treatment: some 19 received Ad26.COV2.S at low or high dose, single or two shots; roughly five received placebo; per-sample allocation not given. Vaccine and placebo recipients were sampled on day 63 after the first injection. Germline V gene lookup returns CDR1 SGHTA and CDR2 FQGNSA. CDR3 length equals 15 residues. The junction had 6 bases not matched to a gene; V was cut back by 4 bases and J by 5 bases. The data stem from a study of Ad26.COV2.S vaccination and SARS-CoV-2 variants. Study-level background: Dosing was one shot or two shots 56 days apart. Study conclusions and caveats: Spike-specific CD8+ and CD4+ T cell responses reportedly showed substantial breadth after vaccination. Non-spike TCR breadth did not differ much between vaccine and placebo recipients. TCR breadth and depth analyses may have underestimated total T cell responses.

Clones were read by immunoSEQ multiplex PCR, and TCRdb kept only the in-frame ones, dropping some. The table records about 350,000 clones, about 88% of them present only once. Sequenced here: peripheral blood, sampled in a trial of Ad26.COV2.S vaccine versus placebo. This clonotype was obtained from a person between 18 and 65 years old who received the Ad26.COV2.S COVID-19 vaccine or a placebo. This chain uses TRBV7-2 with TRBJ2-2, with TRBD1 matching 8 bases. This CDR3 reads CASSSLTGVTGELFF. The DNA of the CDR3 is TGTGCCAGCAGCTCCCTGACAGGGGTGACCGGGGAGCTGTTTTTT.